The 21 T cell receptor beta chains presented below share a single source sample, sequenced in a study of identifying expanded T cells in peripheral blood. The protocol was immunoSEQ multiplex PCR, while the TCRdb copy is restricted to in-frame clones and leaves out a portion. The sample includes some 75,000 clones, roughly 90% seen only once; the top ten take over 2.5%. Material for sequencing was blood. Receptors originate from a person aged 18 to 70 in good health.

J is TRBJ1-1 and V is TRBV4-2, with D unresolved. Germline V lookup: CDR1 LGHNA, CDR2 YNFKEQ. The CDR3 contains 13 residues. Trimming shortened V by 2 bases and J by 5 bases, and 9 bases separated the two germline ends. This CDR3 reads CASSQSAVTEAFF. CDR3 coding DNA: TGTGCCAGCAGCCAAAGCGCGGTGACTGAAGCTTTCTTT.

This chain joins TRBV29-1 and TRBJ2-3; D is undetermined. The V end was cut by 4 bases, the J end by 5 bases, with 10 bases between. The CDR3 is 12 amino acids. Germline V lookup: CDR1 SQVTM, CDR2 ANQGSEA. CDR3 nucleotide sequence: TGCAGCGTTGGGGTTTTCGGAGATACGCAGTATTTT. Residues: CSVGVFGDTQYF.

The chain has TRBV7-8 and TRBJ2-1; 12 nucleotides agree with TRBD2. Germline CDR1 SGHVS, CDR2 FQNEAQ. The CDR3 totals 15 residues. V dropped 5 bases and J dropped 8; count of bases not matched to a gene: 7. The CDR3 loop is CASSPRPSGGDEQFF. DNA for the CDR3: TGTGCCAGCAGCCCGCGGCCTAGCGGGGGGGATGAGCAGTTCTTC.

V is TRBV15 and J is TRBJ2-3; D unclear. V lost 1 base and J lost 6, with 8 bases in between. In germline, CDR1 is LNHNV, CDR2 YYDKDF (reference sequence). The CDR3 has 13 amino acids. The CDR3 region is CATSRAFLDTQYF. The CDR3 nucleotides are TGTGCCACCAGCAGAGCTTTCTTGGATACGCAGTATTTT.

The chain links TRBV4-3 to TRBJ2-5, with D perhaps matching TRBD2 (6 bases). The CDR3 loop spans 15 amino acids. Germline V gene lookup returns CDR1 LGHNA and CDR2 YSLEER. Deletions cut 0 bases from V and 6 bases from J, with 14 bases between. CDR3 nucleotide sequence: TGCGCCAGCAGCCAAGAAATCACCGGGAGTAAGACCCAGTACTTC. Protein: CASSQEITGSKTQYF.

The chain is built from TRBV29-1 and TRBJ2-2; 10 bases are shared with TRBD1. CDR1 SQVTM and CDR2 ANQGSEA come from the germline V gene. The CDR3 runs to 14 residues. V trimming: 6 bases; J trimming: 2 bases; junction bases outside the gene matches: 3. CDR3 sequence: CSVWDRGNTGELFF. CDR3 nucleotide sequence: TGCAGCGTCTGGGACAGGGGCAACACCGGGGAGCTGTTTTTT.

This chain joins TRBV10-3 and TRBJ2-7; D gene unclear. The germline CDR1 and CDR2 sequences are ENHRY and SYGVKD. The V end was cut by 6 bases, the J end by 0 bases, with 12 bases between. This CDR3 contains 14 residues. CDR3 sequence: CAISRTGPSYEQYF. The CDR3 region has the DNA TGTGCCATCAGCCGAACCGGGCCCTCCTACGAGCAGTACTTC.

The rearrangement links TRBV14 to TRBJ2-5, with D hard to call. CDR1 and CDR2 from the germline V gene are SGHDN and FVKESK. The V end was cut by 0 bases, the J end by 5 bases, with 19 bases between. The CDR3 runs 17 residues. Here the CDR3 reads CASSQERSGSRGETQYF. The CDR3 DNA is TGTGCCAGCAGCCAAGAGCGGTCTGGGTCCCGTGGGGAGACCCAGTACTTC.

This chain joins TRBV5-1 and TRBJ2-3, with 14 bases identical to TRBD2. Germline V gene lookup returns CDR1 SGHRS and CDR2 YFSETQ. The CDR3 length is 17 residues. The J segment lost 0 bases and the V segment lost 5 bases, leaving 5 bases of the junction unmatched. The CDR3 nucleotides are TGCGCCAGCAGAACCGGGACTAGCGGGGGTAGCACAGATACGCAGTATTTT. Its translation is CASRTGTSGGSTDTQYF. Complete variable domain (other parts from reference TRBV5-1 and TRBJ2-3): KAGVTQTPRYLIKTRGQQVTLSCSPISGHRSVSWYQQTPGQGLQFLFEYFSETQRNKGNFPGRFSGRQFSNSRSEMNVSTLELGDSALYLCASRTGTSGGSTDTQYFGPGTRLTVL.

The rearrangement links TRBV6-1 to TRBJ2-7, with unresolved D. With 7 bases removed from V and 3 bases from J, the gap between germline ends came to 16 bases. This CDR3 comprises 14 residues. Germline V lookup: CDR1 MNHNS, CDR2 SASEGT. CDR3 sequence: CASIGVGGYYEQYF. The CDR3 DNA is TGTGCCAGCATCGGTGTGGGCGGTTACTACGAGCAGTACTTC.

This chain links TRBV19 with TRBJ1-5, with TRBD1 as a possible D gene (5 bases). This CDR3 region has 13 residues. Trimming cost V 3 bases and J 7 bases, with 10 bases left between them. CDR1 LNHDA and CDR2 SQIVND come from the germline V gene (reference sequence). CDR3 in amino acids: CASSMWGKQPQHF. The CDR3 DNA is TGTGCCAGTAGTATGTGGGGGAAACAGCCCCAGCATTTT.

The chain has TRBV5-1 and TRBJ2-2; D gene unclear. The V end lost 2 bases, the J end lost 5 bases, and 10 bases lay between the germline ends. The CDR3 is 14 residues long. Germline loops: CDR1 SGHRS, CDR2 YFSETQ. Written as DNA, the CDR3 is TGCGCCAGCAGCTTCCAGACCGAAACCGGGGAGCTGTTTTTT. Its translation is CASSFQTETGELFF.

The J gene is TRBJ1-5, the V gene TRBV15; D is undetermined. The CDR3 extends over 13 amino acids. V lost 8 bases to trimming and J lost 3 bases, with 11 bases between them. CDR1 LNHNV and CDR2 YYDKDF come from the germline V gene (reference sequence). CDR3 in amino acids: CATAPANNQPQHF. In nucleotides, the CDR3 is TGTGCCACCGCGCCGGCGAACAATCAGCCCCAGCATTTT.

This chain links TRBV29-1 with TRBJ1-1; no clear D gene. Germline V gene lookup returns CDR1 SQVTM and CDR2 ANQGSEA. The CDR3 runs to 11 residues. The CDR3 DNA reads as TGCAGTGCGGACCGAGACACTGAAGCTTTCTTT. Amino acid sequence: CSADRDTEAFF.

CDR3 sequence (DNA): TGTGCCAGCAGTATGCAGTATTTCCCTGGAAACACCATATATTTT. Protein: CASSMQYFPGNTIYF. The chain combines TRBV28 with TRBJ1-3; no definite D call. The CDR3 has 15 amino acids. Per germline, CDR1 MDHEN and CDR2 SYDVKM. The germline V and J ends were trimmed by 5 bases and 2 bases, with 13 bases remaining between them. The entire variable domain, with the rest obtained from reference TRBV28 and TRBJ1-3, is as follows: DVKVTQSSRYLVKRTGEKVFLECVQDMDHENMFWYRQDPGLGLRLIYFSYDVKMKEKGDIPEGYSVSREKKERFSLILESASTNQTSMYLCASSMQYFPGNTIYFGEGSWLTVV.

CDR3 sequence: CRAQGGAEAFF. CDR3 nucleotides: TGCAGGGCGCAGGGAGGTGCTGAAGCTTTCTTT. The genes are TRBV20-1 and TRBJ1-1; D may be TRBD1 (5 bases). This CDR3 contains 11 residues. Per the germline V gene, CDR1 is DFQATT and CDR2 is SNEGSKA (reference sequence).

The table lists this clone with a count of one. The chain employs TRBV6-1 and TRBJ1-6; perhaps TRBD1 as D (5 bases). V lost 2 bases to trimming and J lost 14 bases, with 16 bases between them. Germline loops: CDR1 MNHNS, CDR2 SASEGT. The CDR3 totals 14 residues. The CDR3 nucleotides read TGTGCCAGCAGTGAAACCTCGGGAGGGGTCACCCTCCACTTT. Its protein is CASSETSGGVTLHF.

The V and J genes are TRBV30 and TRBJ2-3, with D possibly TRBD2 on 5 matching bases. CDR1 is GTSNPN and CDR2 is SVGIG in the germline V gene (reference sequence). The CDR3 is made up of 12 amino acids. V was pared by 0 bases and J by 5 bases, with 6 bases between. DNA of the CDR3: TGTGCCTGGAGTGTACTAGTAGATACGCAGTATTTT. This codes for CAWSVLVDTQYF.

This clone occurred once. The CDR3 spells CASSLVGTGLHYEQYF. CDR3 DNA: TGTGCCAGCAGCTTAGTAGGGACAGGGCTACACTACGAGCAGTACTTC. This chain uses TRBV7-2 with TRBJ2-7; TRBD1 matches 9 bases. The V gene end was trimmed by 1 base and the J gene end by 3 bases; junction bases not matched to a gene: 7. Germline V gene sequence: CDR1 SGHTA, CDR2 FQGNSA. CDR3 length: 16 amino acids.

The chain employs TRBV18 and TRBJ2-1; 7 positions match TRBD2. Germline V gives CDR1 KGHSH, CDR2 LQKENI. V trimming: 5 bases; J trimming: 0 bases; junction bases outside the gene matches: 7. The CDR3 covers 16 residues. The CDR3 region is CASSTVAGSSYNEQFF. The CDR3 DNA reads TGTGCCAGCTCAACAGTAGCGGGTAGCTCCTACAATGAGCAGTTCTTC.

The chain has TRBV29-1 and TRBJ1-1, with 9 bases fitting TRBD1. Germline V gives CDR1 SQVTM, CDR2 ANQGSEA. J was trimmed by 4 bases and V by 6 bases; bases with no gene match: 6. CDR3 size: 13 residues. The CDR3 region has the DNA TGCAGCGTCGGGACAGGGTTGGCCACTGAAGCTTTCTTT. Its translation: CSVGTGLATEAFF. Drawing the rest from reference TRBV29-1 and TRBJ1-1, the complete variable domain is SAVISQKPSRDICQRGTSLTIQCQVDSQVTMMFWYRQQPGQSLTLIATANQGSEATYESGFVIDKFPISRPNLTFSTLTVSNMSPEDSSIYLCSVGTGLATEAFFGQGTRLTVV.